Shown below are 5 T cell receptor beta chains from a single sample sequenced in a study of identical twins. TCRdb reprocessed the 5' RACE reads with MiXCR, giving one entry per CDR3 protein. The sample carries just under 550,000 distinct CDR3 sequences, 13% to 15% recorded once. The same data also contributed to another study, on yellow fever vaccine responses in identical twins.

The sample taken for sequencing was CD4+ T cells sorted from blood. All receptors derive from a woman aged 18-35 years in good health.

Ten or more counts support this clonotype. The chain links TRBV5-1 to TRBJ2-1; D call uncertain. The CDR3 spans 15 residues. V was pared by 3 bases and J by 2 bases, with 12 bases between. CDR1 and CDR2 from the germline V gene are SGHRS and YFSETQ. The CDR3 loop is CASSSVGLTYNEQFF. In DNA form, the CDR3 reads TGCGCCAGCAGCTCGGTAGGGCTAACCTACAATGAGCAGTTCTTC. The variable domain in full, completed from reference TRBV5-1 and TRBJ2-1, reads KAGVTQTPRYLIKTRGQQVTLSCSPISGHRSVSWYQQTPGQGLQFLFEYFSETQRNKGNFPGRFSGRQFSNSRSEMNVSTLELGDSALYLCASSSVGLTYNEQFFGPGTRLTVL.

This rearrangement joins TRBV18 to TRBJ2-3; unclear D gene. The germline CDR1 and CDR2 sequences are KGHSH and LQKENI. The V and J ends lost 0 bases and 3 bases respectively, with 7 bases between them. The CDR3 runs 14 residues. CDR3 loop: CASSPPAVTDTQYF. CDR3 DNA: TGTGCCAGCTCACCACCGGCAGTTACAGATACGCAGTATTTT. The variable domain in full, completed from reference TRBV18 and TRBJ2-3, reads NAGVMQNPRHLVRRRGQEARLRCSPMKGHSHVYWYRQLPEEGLKFMVYLQKENIIDESGMPKERFSAEFPKEGPSILRIQQVVRGDSAAYFCASSPPAVTDTQYFGPGTRLTVL.

This clonotype has just a few counts. The chain uses TRBV5-1 and TRBJ2-7; D not resolved. V shed 2 bases and J shed 5 bases, with 17 bases lying between them. The CDR3 has 15 amino acids. Germline values: CDR1 SGHRS, CDR2 YFSETQ. The CDR3 region is CASSLTPASLDEQYF. The CDR3 region has the DNA TGCGCCAGCAGCTTAACCCCCGCATCCCTCGACGAGCAGTACTTC. Full variable domain (outside the CDR3, taken from reference TRBV5-1 and TRBJ2-7): KAGVTQTPRYLIKTRGQQVTLSCSPISGHRSVSWYQQTPGQGLQFLFEYFSETQRNKGNFPGRFSGRQFSNSRSEMNVSTLELGDSALYLCASSLTPASLDEQYFGPGTRLTVT.

This clonotype turned up a few times. V and J are TRBV5-1 and TRBJ2-7; a weak D match, TRBD1 (5 bases). Per germline, CDR1 SGHRS and CDR2 YFSETQ. The CDR3 consists of 14 residues. Trimming shortened V by 0 bases and J by 8 bases, and 15 bases separated the two germline ends. The CDR3 DNA sequence: TGCGCCAGCAGCTTGGACGCGACGGACACCCAGCAGTACTTC. Its protein product is CASSLDATDTQQYF. Based on the CDR3 plus reference TRBV5-1 and TRBJ2-7, the full variable domain is KAGVTQTPRYLIKTRGQQVTLSCSPISGHRSVSWYQQTPGQGLQFLFEYFSETQRNKGNFPGRFSGRQFSNSRSEMNVSTLELGDSALYLCASSLDATDTQQYFGPGTRLTVT.

This clonotype has at least ten counts. J is TRBJ2-5 and V is TRBV20-1; no clear D gene. Germline-derived CDR1 and CDR2 are DFQATT and SNEGSKA (reference sequence). The length of the CDR3 is 10 residues. V was pared by 2 bases and J by 5 bases, with 3 bases between. The CDR3 here is CSARTETQYF. DNA for the CDR3: TGCAGTGCTAGAACTGAGACCCAGTACTTC.